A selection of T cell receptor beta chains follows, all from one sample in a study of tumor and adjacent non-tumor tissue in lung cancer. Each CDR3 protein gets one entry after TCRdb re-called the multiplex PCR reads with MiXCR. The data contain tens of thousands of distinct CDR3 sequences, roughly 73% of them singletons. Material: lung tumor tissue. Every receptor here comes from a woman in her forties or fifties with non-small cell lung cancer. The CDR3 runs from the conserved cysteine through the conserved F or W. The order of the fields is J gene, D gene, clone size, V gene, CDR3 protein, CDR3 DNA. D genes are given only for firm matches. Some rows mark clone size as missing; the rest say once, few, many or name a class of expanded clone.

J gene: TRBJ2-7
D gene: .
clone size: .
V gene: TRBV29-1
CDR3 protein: CSVRASLYDEYF
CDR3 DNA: TGCAGCGTTAGGGCCTCCCTCTACGATGAGTACTTC

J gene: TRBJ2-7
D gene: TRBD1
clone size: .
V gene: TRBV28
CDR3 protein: CASRRSDRGHNYEQHF
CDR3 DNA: TGTGCCAGCAGGAGATCGGACAGGGGTCATAACTACGAGCAGCACTTC

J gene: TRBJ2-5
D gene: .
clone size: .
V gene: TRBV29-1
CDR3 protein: CTTGCGEETQYF
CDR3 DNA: TGCACTACCGGTTGCGGAGAAGAGACACAGTACTTC

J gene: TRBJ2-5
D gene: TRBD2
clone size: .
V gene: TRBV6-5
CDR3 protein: CTSRLAGEVETQYF
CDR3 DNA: TGTACCAGCAGACTAGCGGGAGAAGTGGAGACCCAGTATTTC

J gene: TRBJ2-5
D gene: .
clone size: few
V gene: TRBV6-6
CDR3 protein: CASSDSDNQETQYF
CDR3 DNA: TGTGCTAGCAGTGACTCGGACAATCAAGAGACCCAGTACTTC

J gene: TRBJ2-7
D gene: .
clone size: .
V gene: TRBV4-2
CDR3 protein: CDGSPSGIGAYEQYF
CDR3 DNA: TGTGACGGCAGCCCGTCCGGGATAGGGGCATACGAGCAGTACTTC

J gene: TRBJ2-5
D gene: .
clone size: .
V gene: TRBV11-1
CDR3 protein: CASSPGRGVETQYF
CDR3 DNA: TGCGCCAGCAGCCCGGGACGGGGCGTAGAGACTCAGTACTTC

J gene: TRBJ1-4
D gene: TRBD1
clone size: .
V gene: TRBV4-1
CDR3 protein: CASLDRVAEKLFF
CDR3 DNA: TGTGCCAGCTTGGACAGGGTGGCGGAAAAACTGTTTTTT

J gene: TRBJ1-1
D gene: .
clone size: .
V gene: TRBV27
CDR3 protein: CASKLQGGNTETFF
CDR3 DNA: TGCGCCAGCAAACTACAGGGAGGGAACACTGAAACTTTCTTT

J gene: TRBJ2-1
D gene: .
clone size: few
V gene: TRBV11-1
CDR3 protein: CASRAANYNEQFF
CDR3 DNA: TGTGCCAGCAGGGCCGCGAACTACAATGAGCAGTTCTTC

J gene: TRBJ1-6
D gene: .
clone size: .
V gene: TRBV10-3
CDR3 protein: CAISEQYEQGGLPLHF
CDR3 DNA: TGTGCCATCAGTGAGCAGTATGAACAGGGCGGGCTACCCCTCCACTTT

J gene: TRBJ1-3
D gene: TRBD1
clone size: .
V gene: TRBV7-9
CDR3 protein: CASSPGQGARSGNTIYF
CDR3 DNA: TGTGCCAGCAGCCCAGGACAGGGGGCCCGCTCTGGAAACACCATATATTTT

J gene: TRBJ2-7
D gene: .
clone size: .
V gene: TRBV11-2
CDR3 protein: CANGLSSTKQYF
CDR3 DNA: TGTGCCAACGGCCTAAGCTCTACGAAGCAGTACTTC

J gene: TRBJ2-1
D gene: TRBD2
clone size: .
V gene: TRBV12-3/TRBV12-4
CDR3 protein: CASQDGPGLTEQFF
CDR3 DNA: TGTGCCAGCCAAGATGGGCCGGGACTAACTGAGCAGTTCTTC

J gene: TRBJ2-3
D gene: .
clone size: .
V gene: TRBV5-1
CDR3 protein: CASSLRGGRATDTQYF
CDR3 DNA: TGCGCCAGCAGCCTGAGAGGGGGGAGGGCCACAGATACGCAGTATTTT

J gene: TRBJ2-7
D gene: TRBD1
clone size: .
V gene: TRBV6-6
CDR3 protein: CASSLFSGQGAYKRYF
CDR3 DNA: TGTGCCAGCAGTCTCTTCAGCGGACAGGGGGCATACAAGCGGTACTTC

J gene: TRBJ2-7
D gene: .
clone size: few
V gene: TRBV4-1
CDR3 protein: CASSQDPPTSWVSYEQYF
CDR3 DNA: TGCGCCAGCAGCCAAGATCCCCCCACTAGTTGGGTCTCCTACGAGCAGTACTTC

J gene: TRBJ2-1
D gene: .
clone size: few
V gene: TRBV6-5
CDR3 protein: CANSHRESYNEQFF
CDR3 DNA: TGTGCCAACAGTCACAGGGAATCCTACAATGAGCAGTTCTTC

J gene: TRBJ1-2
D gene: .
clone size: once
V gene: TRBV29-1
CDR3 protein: CSAETAKNYGYTF
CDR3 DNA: TGCAGCGCCGAGACAGCTAAGAACTATGGCTATACCTTC

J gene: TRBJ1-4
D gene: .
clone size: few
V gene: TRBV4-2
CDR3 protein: CASSQRQDEKLFF
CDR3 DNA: TGTGCCAGTAGCCAGCGACAGGATGAAAAACTGTTTTTT

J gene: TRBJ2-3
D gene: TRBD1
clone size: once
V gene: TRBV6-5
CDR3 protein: CTSSVSRGRANTQYF
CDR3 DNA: TGTACCAGCAGCGTCTCCAGGGGGCGCGCAAATACGCAGTATTTT

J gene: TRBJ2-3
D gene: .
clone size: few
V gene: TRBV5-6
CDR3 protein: CASSLGGVDMQYF
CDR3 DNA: TGTGCCAGCAGCTTGGGAGGGGTGGATATGCAGTATTTT

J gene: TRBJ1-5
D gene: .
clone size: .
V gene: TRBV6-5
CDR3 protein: CASSMRGQDSNQPQHF
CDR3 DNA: TGTGCCAGCAGTATGCGAGGCCAAGATAGTAATCAGCCCCAGCATTTT